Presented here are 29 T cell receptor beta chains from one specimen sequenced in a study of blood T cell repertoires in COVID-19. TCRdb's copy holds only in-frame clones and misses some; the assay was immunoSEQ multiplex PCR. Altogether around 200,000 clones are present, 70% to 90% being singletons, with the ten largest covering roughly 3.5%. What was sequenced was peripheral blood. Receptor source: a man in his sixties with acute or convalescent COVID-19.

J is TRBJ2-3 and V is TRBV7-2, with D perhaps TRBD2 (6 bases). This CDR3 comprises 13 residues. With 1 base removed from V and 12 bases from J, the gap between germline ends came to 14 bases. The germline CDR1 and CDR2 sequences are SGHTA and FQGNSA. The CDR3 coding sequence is TGTGCCAGCAGCTTAGTCGATAGCGGCTCACAGTATTTT. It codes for CASSLVDSGSQYF.

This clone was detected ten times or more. The CDR3 protein is CASSLDRGAGWVETQYF. Written as DNA, the CDR3 is TGTGCCAGCAGCTTAGATCGGGGAGCGGGCTGGGTAGAGACCCAGTACTTC. The chain employs TRBV11-2 and TRBJ2-5, with D perhaps TRBD2 (6 bases). This CDR3 is built from 17 residues. Trimming left V 0 bases short and J 4 bases short, with 18 bases between. CDR1 and CDR2 (germline): SGHAT, FQNNGV.

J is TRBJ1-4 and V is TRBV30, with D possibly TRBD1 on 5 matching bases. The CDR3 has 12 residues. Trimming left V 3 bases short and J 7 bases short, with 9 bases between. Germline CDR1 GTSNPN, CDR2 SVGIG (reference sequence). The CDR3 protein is CAWRTGVEKLFF. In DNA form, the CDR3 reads TGTGCCTGGAGAACGGGGGTTGAAAAACTGTTTTTT.

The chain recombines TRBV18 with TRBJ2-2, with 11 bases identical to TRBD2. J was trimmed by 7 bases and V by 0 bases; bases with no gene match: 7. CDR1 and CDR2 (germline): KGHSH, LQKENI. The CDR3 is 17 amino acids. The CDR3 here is CASSPPILAGGIGELFF. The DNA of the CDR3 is TGTGCCAGCTCACCACCGATCCTAGCGGGAGGAATCGGGGAGCTGTTTTTT.

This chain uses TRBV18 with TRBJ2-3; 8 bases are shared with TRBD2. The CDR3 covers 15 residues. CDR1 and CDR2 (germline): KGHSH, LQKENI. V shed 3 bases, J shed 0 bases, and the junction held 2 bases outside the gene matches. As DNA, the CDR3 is TGTGCCAGCTCACCGCCGGGGGGGAGCACAGATACGCAGTATTTT. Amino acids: CASSPPGGSTDTQYF.

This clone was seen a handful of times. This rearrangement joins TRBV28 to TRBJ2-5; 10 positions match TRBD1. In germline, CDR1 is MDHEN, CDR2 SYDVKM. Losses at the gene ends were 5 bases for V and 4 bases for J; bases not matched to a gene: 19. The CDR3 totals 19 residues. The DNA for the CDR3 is TGTGCCAGCAGTCCAGGCGACAGGGGGCGCATGGGCTCGAGAGAGACCCAGTACTTC. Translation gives CASSPGDRGRMGSRETQYF.

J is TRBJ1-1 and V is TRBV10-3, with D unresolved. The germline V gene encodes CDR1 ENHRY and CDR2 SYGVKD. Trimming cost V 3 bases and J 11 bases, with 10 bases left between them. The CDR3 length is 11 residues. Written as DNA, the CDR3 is TGTGCCATCAGTGAAACTTTTGCTGCTTTCTTT. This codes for CAISETFAAFF.

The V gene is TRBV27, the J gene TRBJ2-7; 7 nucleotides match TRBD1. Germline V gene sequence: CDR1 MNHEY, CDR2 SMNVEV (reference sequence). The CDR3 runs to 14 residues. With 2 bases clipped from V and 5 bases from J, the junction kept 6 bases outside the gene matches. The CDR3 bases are TGTGCCAGCAGTTTAGTCAGGGGGAGAAACGAGCAGTACTTC. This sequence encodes CASSLVRGRNEQYF.

The CDR3 protein is CASSWGSNQPQHF. CDR3 DNA sequence: TGCGCCAGCAGCTGGGGCAGCAATCAGCCCCAGCATTTT. The chain joins TRBV5-1 to TRBJ1-5; TRBD1 might be the D (5 bases). Germline-derived CDR1 and CDR2 are SGHRS and YFSETQ. The CDR3 extends over 13 amino acids. Trimming took 3 bases from V and 1 from J, leaving 5 bases between them.

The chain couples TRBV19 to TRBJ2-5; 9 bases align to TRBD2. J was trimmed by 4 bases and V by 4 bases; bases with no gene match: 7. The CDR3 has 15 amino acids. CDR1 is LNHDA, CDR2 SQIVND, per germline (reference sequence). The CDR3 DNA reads TGTGCCAGTAGTAGGTTAGCGGGAGAGGGAGAGACCCAGTACTTC. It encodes CASSRLAGEGETQYF.

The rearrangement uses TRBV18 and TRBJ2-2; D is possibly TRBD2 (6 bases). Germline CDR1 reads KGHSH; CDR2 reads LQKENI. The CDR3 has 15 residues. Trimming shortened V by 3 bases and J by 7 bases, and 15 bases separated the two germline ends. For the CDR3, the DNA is TGTGCCAGCTCACCTTCGGGGGAGAAGGTCGGGGAGCTGTTTTTT. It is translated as CASSPSGEKVGELFF.

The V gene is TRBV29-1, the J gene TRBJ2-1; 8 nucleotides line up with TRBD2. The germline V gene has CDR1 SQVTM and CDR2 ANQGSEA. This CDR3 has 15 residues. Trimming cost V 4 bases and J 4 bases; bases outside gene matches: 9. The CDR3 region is CSVVGAGGPYNEQFF. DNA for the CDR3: TGCAGCGTTGTGGGGGCGGGAGGCCCGTACAATGAGCAGTTCTTC.

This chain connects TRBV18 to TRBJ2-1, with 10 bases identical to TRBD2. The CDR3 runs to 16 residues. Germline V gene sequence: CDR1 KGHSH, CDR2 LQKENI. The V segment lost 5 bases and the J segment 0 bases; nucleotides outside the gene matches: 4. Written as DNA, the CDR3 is TGTGCCAGCTCAGCAACTAGCGGGGCCTCCTACAATGAGCAGTTCTTC. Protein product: CASSATSGASYNEQFF.

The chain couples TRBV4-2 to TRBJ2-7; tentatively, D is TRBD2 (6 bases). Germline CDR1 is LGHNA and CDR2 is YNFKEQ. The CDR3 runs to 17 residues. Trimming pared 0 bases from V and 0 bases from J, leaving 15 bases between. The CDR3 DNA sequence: TGTGCCAGCAGCCAAGATGTCGAGCGGGTCAGCTCCTACGAGCAGTACTTC. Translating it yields CASSQDVERVSSYEQYF.

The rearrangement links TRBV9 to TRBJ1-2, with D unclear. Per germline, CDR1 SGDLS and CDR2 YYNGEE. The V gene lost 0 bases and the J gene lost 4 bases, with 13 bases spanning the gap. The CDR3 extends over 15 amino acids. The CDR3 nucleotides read TGTGCCAGCAGCGTAGTTACGAAGCCCGTCTATGGCTACACCTTC. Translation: CASSVVTKPVYGYTF.

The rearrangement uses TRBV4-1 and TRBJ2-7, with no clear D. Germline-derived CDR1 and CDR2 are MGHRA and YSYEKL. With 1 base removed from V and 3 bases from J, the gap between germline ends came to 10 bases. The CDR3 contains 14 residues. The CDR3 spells CASSQAHTLYEQYF. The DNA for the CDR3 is TGCGCCAGCAGCCAAGCTCACACCCTCTACGAGCAGTACTTC.

The DNA of the CDR3 is TGCGCCAGCAGCTTGGCCGGGGGGGATAATGAGCAGTTCTTC. It yields the protein CASSLAGGDNEQFF. The chain uses TRBV5-1 and TRBJ2-1; 8 bases are a match to TRBD2. This CDR3 spans 14 amino acids. The germline V gene encodes CDR1 SGHRS and CDR2 YFSETQ. V lost 0 bases, J lost 7 bases, and 3 bases stayed unmatched.

CDR3 sequence: CASSIEAGATYEQYF. In nucleotides, the CDR3 is TGTGCCAGTAGTATAGAAGCGGGGGCCACCTACGAGCAGTACTTC. The chain has TRBV19 and TRBJ2-7, with 8 bases that match TRBD2. J lost 2 bases, V lost 0 bases, and 3 bases had no gene match. The CDR3 is 15 amino acids. Germline CDR1 reads LNHDA; CDR2 reads SQIVND (reference sequence).

CDR3: CATSDPVRGTSGRLADTQYF. The CDR3 DNA reads TGTGCCACCAGTGATCCGGTCAGGGGGACTAGCGGGAGGCTAGCAGATACGCAGTATTTT. The J gene is TRBJ2-3, the V gene TRBV24-1; 15 bases fit TRBD2. The CDR3 runs 20 residues. The V gene end was trimmed by 3 bases and the J gene end by 4 bases; junction bases not matched to a gene: 13. Per germline, CDR1 KGHDR and CDR2 SFDVKD.

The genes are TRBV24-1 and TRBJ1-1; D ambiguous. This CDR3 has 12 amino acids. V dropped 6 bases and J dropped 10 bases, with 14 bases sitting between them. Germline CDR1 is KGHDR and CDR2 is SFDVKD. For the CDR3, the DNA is TGTGCCACCAGTAGCGGCTCGGGGTTAGCTTTCTTT. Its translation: CATSSGSGLAFF.

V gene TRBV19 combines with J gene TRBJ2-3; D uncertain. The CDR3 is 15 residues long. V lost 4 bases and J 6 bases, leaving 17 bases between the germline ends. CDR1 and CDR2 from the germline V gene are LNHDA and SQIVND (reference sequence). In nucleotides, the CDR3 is TGTGCCAGTAGTAATTCCCCTCGAGTCTGGGATACGCAGTATTTT. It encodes CASSNSPRVWDTQYF.

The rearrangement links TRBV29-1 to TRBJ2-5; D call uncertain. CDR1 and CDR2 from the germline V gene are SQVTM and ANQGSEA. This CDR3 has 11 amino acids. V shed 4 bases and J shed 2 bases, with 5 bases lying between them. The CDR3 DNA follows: TGCAGCGTTGCCAGGCAAGAGACCCAGTACTTC. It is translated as CSVARQETQYF.

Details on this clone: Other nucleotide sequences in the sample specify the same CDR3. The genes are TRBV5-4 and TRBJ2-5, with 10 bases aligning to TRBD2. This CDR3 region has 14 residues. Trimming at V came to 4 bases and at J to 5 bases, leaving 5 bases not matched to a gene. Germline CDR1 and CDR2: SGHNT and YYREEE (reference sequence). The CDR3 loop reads CASSPRLAGETQYF. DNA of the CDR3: TGTGCCAGCAGCCCCAGACTAGCGGGTGAGACCCAGTACTTC.

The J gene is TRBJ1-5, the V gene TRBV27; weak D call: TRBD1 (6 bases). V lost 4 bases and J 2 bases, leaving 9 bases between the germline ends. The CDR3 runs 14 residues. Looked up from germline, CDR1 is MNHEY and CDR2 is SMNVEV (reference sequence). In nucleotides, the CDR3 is TGTGCCAGCAGTTCGTCAGGGGGCAATCAGCCCCAGCATTTT. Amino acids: CASSSSGGNQPQHF.

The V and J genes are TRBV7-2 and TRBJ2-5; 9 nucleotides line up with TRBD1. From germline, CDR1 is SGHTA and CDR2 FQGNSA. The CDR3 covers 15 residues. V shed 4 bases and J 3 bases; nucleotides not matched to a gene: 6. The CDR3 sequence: CASSWNRGRKETQYF. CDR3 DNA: TGTGCCAGCAGCTGGAACAGGGGGCGCAAAGAGACCCAGTACTTC.

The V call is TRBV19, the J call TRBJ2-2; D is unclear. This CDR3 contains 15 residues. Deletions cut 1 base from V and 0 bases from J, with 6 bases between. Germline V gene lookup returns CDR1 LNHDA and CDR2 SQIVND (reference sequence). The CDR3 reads CASSIAGTNTGELFF. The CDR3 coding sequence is TGTGCCAGTAGTATAGCGGGTACGAACACCGGGGAGCTGTTTTTT.

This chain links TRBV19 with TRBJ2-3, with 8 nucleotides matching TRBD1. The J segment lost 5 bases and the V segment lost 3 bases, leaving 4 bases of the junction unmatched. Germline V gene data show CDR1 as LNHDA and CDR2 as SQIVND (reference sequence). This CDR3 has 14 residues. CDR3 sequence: CASSINRGRDTQYF. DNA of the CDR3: TGTGCCAGTAGTATTAACAGGGGGAGAGATACGCAGTATTTT.

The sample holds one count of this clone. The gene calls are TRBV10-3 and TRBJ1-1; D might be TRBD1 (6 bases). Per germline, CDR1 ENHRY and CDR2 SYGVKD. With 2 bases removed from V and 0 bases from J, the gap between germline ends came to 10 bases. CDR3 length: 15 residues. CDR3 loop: CAISEGQSMNTEAFF. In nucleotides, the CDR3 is TGTGCCATCAGTGAGGGACAGAGCATGAACACTGAAGCTTTCTTT.

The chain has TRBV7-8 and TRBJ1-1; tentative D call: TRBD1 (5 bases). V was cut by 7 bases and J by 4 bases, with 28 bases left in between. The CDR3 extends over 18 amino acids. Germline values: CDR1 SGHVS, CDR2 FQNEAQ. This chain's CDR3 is CASTLVRLSGDGGTEAFF. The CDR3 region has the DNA TGTGCCAGCACCCTTGTTAGGTTGTCCGGTGACGGGGGCACTGAAGCTTTCTTT.